The 25 T cell receptor beta chains reported below all come from one sample, sequenced in a study of T cells in Graves' hyperthyroidism and ophthalmopathy (dated by TCRdb to about 2019). The library relied on multiplex PCR. Sequencing was carried out with an Illumina HiSeq 2000. Amplification of TCR beta CDR3 regions was carried out from RNA transcripts. For the first round of RT-PCR on the TCR CDR3, the HTBI primer set was used together with the Qiagen OneStep RT-PCR kit. The public reads were quality trimmed at Q25 with fastp and then assembled into clones with MiXCR by TCRdb, keeping productive beta chains. Each entry is one CDR3 protein sequence, shown with its most common DNA and genes. The sample table records roughly 740,000 distinct CDR3 sequences; less than 20% of these occur just once. The biggest ten clones account for around 8.1% of the sample. The sequencing sample was made of blood. The receptors shown here come from a young man with Graves' hyperthyroidism.

The chain is built from TRBV7-9 and TRBJ2-3; 11 bases are a match to TRBD2. The CDR3 is made up of 15 amino acids. In germline, CDR1 is SEHNR, CDR2 FQNEAQ (reference sequence). After removal of 0 bases from V and 8 bases from J, the junction contained 4 bases not matched to a gene. CDR3 sequence: CASSLALAGGTTQYF. Here the CDR3 DNA reads TGTGCCAGCAGCTTAGCCCTAGCGGGAGGAACTACGCAGTATTTT.

In this sample, this clonotype turned up a few times. The chain joins TRBV28 to TRBJ2-4; 7 nucleotides line up with TRBD2. The germline CDR1 and CDR2 sequences are MDHEN and SYDVKM. With V trimmed by 3 bases and J by 14 bases, 7 bases remained unmatched. The CDR3 has 12 amino acids. In DNA, the CDR3 is TGTGCCAGCAGTTTGACCGGGAGGAATGAGTACTTC. The encoded protein is CASSLTGRNEYF.

Only a few counts were recorded for this clonotype. DNA of the CDR3: TGTGCCAGCAGTTTCGTCGCTAGCGCTAGGAGCTCCTACAATGAGCAGTTCTTC. It is translated as CASSFVASARSSYNEQFF. This chain uses TRBV12-3 or TRBV12-4 with TRBJ2-1, with D perhaps TRBD2 (6 bases). The CDR3 is made up of 18 amino acids. V lost 3 bases, J lost 0 bases, and 18 bases lay in between.

This clonotype was counted between two and nine times. The chain links TRBV7-3 to TRBJ1-2, with unresolved D. Per the germline V gene, CDR1 is SGHTA and CDR2 is FQGTGA. The V gene lost 1 base and the J gene lost 1 base, with 16 bases spanning the gap. CDR3 length: 17 residues. The CDR3 bases are TGTGCCAGCAGCTTAATAGGCTCGCCAAGACTTAACTATGGCTACACCTTC. Translated, it gives CASSLIGSPRLNYGYTF.

This clonotype was detected a few times. Compared with germline, one end of the junction differs, possibly owing to a read error. The chain is built from TRBV5-6 and TRBJ1-5; no firm D call. This CDR3 comprises 14 residues. The germline CDR1 and CDR2 sequences are SGHDT and YYEEEE. CDR3 sequence: CANSLLRSNQPQHF. The DNA for the CDR3 is TGTGCCAACAGCTTGCTGCGTAGCAATCAGCCCCAGCATTTT.

The genes are TRBV9 and TRBJ2-5; D is possibly TRBD2 (6 bases). CDR1 is SGDLS, CDR2 YYNGEE, per germline. This CDR3 comprises 14 residues. V was pared by 4 bases and J by 5 bases, with 15 bases between. CDR3 bases: TGTGCCAGCAGCCCTCGGCACGGAGGGGAGACCCAGTACTTC. It translates to CASSPRHGGETQYF.

This sequence joins TRBV20-1 and TRBJ2-2; possibly TRBD2 for D (6 bases). CDR3 size: 17 residues. Germline V lookup: CDR1 DFQATT, CDR2 SNEGSKA (reference sequence). The germline V and J ends were trimmed by 0 bases and 4 bases, with 18 bases remaining between them. CDR3 loop: CSARDWGVEGTTGELFF. The CDR3 DNA reads as TGCAGTGCTAGAGATTGGGGCGTGGAGGGGACCACCGGGGAGCTGTTTTTT.

The chain employs TRBV28 and TRBJ2-7; D is unresolved. There are 18 residues in the CDR3. V gave up 1 base and J gave up 0 bases, with 19 bases separating them. The germline CDR1 and CDR2 sequences are MDHEN and SYDVKM. In DNA, the CDR3 is TGTGCCAGCAGTTTATCGTACCGGGCCGAATTAAGCTCCTACGAGCAGTACTTC. Protein sequence: CASSLSYRAELSSYEQYF. The full variable domain, rest sourced from reference TRBV28 and TRBJ2-7, is DVKVTQSSRYLVKRTGEKVFLECVQDMDHENMFWYRQDPGLGLRLIYFSYDVKMKEKGDIPEGYSVSREKKERFSLILESASTNQTSMYLCASSLSYRAELSSYEQYFGPGTRLTVT.

The rearrangement joins TRBV28 to TRBJ2-4; TRBD1 matches 7 bases. From germline, CDR1 is MDHEN and CDR2 SYDVKM. The V and J ends lost 6 bases and 0 bases, in that order; junction bases with no gene match: 8. The CDR3 has 16 residues. The DNA for the CDR3 is TGTGCCAGCAGGACGGACAGGACTGTAGCCAAAAACATTCAGTACTTC. It is translated as CASRTDRTVAKNIQYF.

In its sample, this clonotype was seen many times. The gene calls are TRBV30 and TRBJ2-7, with D unresolved. CDR1 is GTSNPN, CDR2 SVGIG, per germline (reference sequence). With 0 bases removed from V and 2 bases from J, the gap between germline ends came to 11 bases. This CDR3 has 14 residues. The CDR3 DNA is TGTGCCTGGAGTGTACATAACCCGACCTACGAGCAGTACTTC. Amino acid sequence: CAWSVHNPTYEQYF.

This clonotype was counted at least ten times. CDR3 loop: CASSSPWPGELFF. The CDR3 nucleotides are TGTGCCAGCAGCTCCCCTTGGCCCGGGGAGCTGTTTTTT. V gene TRBV28 combines with J gene TRBJ2-2; D unresolved. The CDR3 totals 13 residues. Germline CDR1 and CDR2: MDHEN and SYDVKM. V dropped 6 bases and J dropped 6 bases, with 11 bases sitting between them.

The table lists this clonotype with many counts. V gene TRBV28 combines with J gene TRBJ2-3; D is possibly TRBD1 or TRBD2 (7 bases each). There are 14 residues in the CDR3. Trimming left V 6 bases short and J 2 bases short, with 12 bases between. Per germline, CDR1 MDHEN and CDR2 SYDVKM. The CDR3 bases are TGTGCCAGCAGGGGAGGGGGCTACACAGATACGCAGTATTTT. This sequence encodes CASRGGGYTDTQYF.

This chain links TRBV15 with TRBJ1-5; D possibly corresponds to TRBD1 (5 bases). Germline V CDR1 and CDR2: LNHNV, YYDKDF (reference sequence). The V and J ends lost 8 bases and 0 bases respectively, with 11 bases between them. The CDR3 covers 14 residues. The CDR3 sequence is CATGHPGSNQPQHF. The DNA for the CDR3 is TGTGCCACCGGACACCCTGGTAGCAATCAGCCCCAGCATTTT.

This clonotype has more than one count but fewer than ten. This chain joins TRBV24-1 and TRBJ1-5; a weak D match, TRBD1 (6 bases). CDR1 KGHDR and CDR2 SFDVKD come from the germline V gene. V lost 1 base, J lost 1 base, and 19 bases lay in between. This CDR3 comprises 19 residues. In nucleotides, the CDR3 is TGTGCCACCAGTGATTTTCGTGTTATCCACAGGGTAAGCAATCAGCCCCAGCATTTT. Translated, it gives CATSDFRVIHRVSNQPQHF.

This clonotype was counted between two and nine times. This rearrangement joins TRBV27 to TRBJ1-1; possibly TRBD1 for D (6 bases). CDR3 length equals 16 residues. Germline assignment: CDR1 MNHEY and CDR2 SMNVEV (reference sequence). V was cut by 5 bases and J by 3 bases, with 19 bases left in between. This CDR3 is CASSRLLGTRYTEAFF. CDR3 bases: TGTGCCAGCAGTCGTTTGCTTGGGACAAGATACACTGAAGCTTTCTTT.

The chain has TRBV29-1 and TRBJ2-3; D unclear. The CDR3 contains 11 residues. Trimming pared 5 bases from V and 6 bases from J, leaving 9 bases between. From germline, CDR1 is SQVTM and CDR2 ANQGSEA. The CDR3 nucleotides read TGCAGCGTTCTTATCGGGGATACGCAGTATTTT. Encoded protein: CSVLIGDTQYF.

This clonotype came up many times. The rearrangement uses TRBV28 and TRBJ1-2, with D perhaps TRBD1 (6 bases). This CDR3 region has 16 residues. CDR1 is MDHEN, CDR2 SYDVKM, per germline. Trimming cost V 2 bases and J 1 base, with 14 bases left between them. CDR3 nucleotides: TGTGCCAGCAGTTTACTCTCCAGGGGCCTTAACTATGGCTACACCTTC. Translation gives CASSLLSRGLNYGYTF.

The chain carries TRBV12-3 or TRBV12-4 and TRBJ2-2; the D call may be TRBD1 or TRBD2 (5 bases each). This CDR3 contains 14 residues. Trimming removed 6 bases at V and 7 bases at J, with 15 bases between. The CDR3 spells CASRILGVFGELFF. The CDR3 DNA sequence: TGTGCCAGCAGGATCCTGGGGGTTTTCGGGGAGCTGTTTTTT.

This clonotype was counted only a few times. V is TRBV28 and J is TRBJ2-7, with D unclear. Trimming removed 4 bases from V and 3 bases from J, with 7 bases in between. Germline CDR1 is MDHEN and CDR2 is SYDVKM. This CDR3 is built from 12 residues. The CDR3 DNA follows: TGTGCCAGCAGTTCCCCTCTCTACGAGCAGTACTTC. Translating gives CASSSPLYEQYF.

This clonotype has ten or more counts. V gene TRBV3-1 combines with J gene TRBJ1-1; 9 bases line up with TRBD1. Trimming removed 4 bases from V and 3 bases from J; junction bases left unmatched: 6. CDR1 and CDR2 from the germline V gene are LGHDT and YNNKEL (reference sequence). The CDR3 is made up of 15 amino acids. CDR3 DNA sequence: TGTGCCAGCAGCCTACAGGGGGCGCTTGACACTGAAGCTTTCTTT. Amino acid sequence: CASSLQGALDTEAFF.

This rearrangement joins TRBV10-3 to TRBJ1-5; 7 bases align to TRBD1. The length of the CDR3 is 13 residues. Germline loops: CDR1 ENHRY, CDR2 SYGVKD. With V trimmed by 7 bases and J by 6 bases, 6 bases remained unmatched. CDR3 coding DNA: TGTGCCATCACGACAGGGCAAGGTCAGCCCCAGCATTTT. Protein product: CAITTGQGQPQHF.

This clonotype occurred many times. V is TRBV20-1 and J is TRBJ2-1; 11 bases match TRBD2. The CDR3 has 14 residues. The V gene's germline CDR1 is DFQATT and CDR2 SNEGSKA (reference sequence). V trimming: 6 bases; J trimming: 3 bases; junction bases outside the gene matches: 4. The DNA for the CDR3 is TGCAGTGCCGTACTAGCGGGGGACTACAATGAGCAGTTCTTC. Amino acids: CSAVLAGDYNEQFF.

This clonotype was detected ten times or more. The chain links TRBV20-1 to TRBJ1-5; 9 bases map to TRBD1. Germline loops: CDR1 DFQATT, CDR2 SNEGSKA (reference sequence). Germline trimming cut 7 bases from V and 5 bases from J; bases unmatched to any gene: 6. CDR3 size: 13 residues. The CDR3 region is CSVLRTGDQPQHF. CDR3 nucleotide sequence: TGCAGTGTTCTGAGGACAGGGGATCAGCCCCAGCATTTT.

This clonotype appeared many times. This chain links TRBV29-1 with TRBJ2-3, with TRBD2 identical over 12 bases. The CDR3 is made up of 14 amino acids. Germline assignment: CDR1 SQVTM and CDR2 ANQGSEA. The ends lost 6 bases at V and 4 bases at J; junction bases unmatched: 5. The CDR3 DNA sequence: TGCAGCGTGGCGACTAGCGGGAGAGCAGATACGCAGTATTTT. Translation gives CSVATSGRADTQYF.

This chain joins TRBV19 and TRBJ1-2; tentatively, D is TRBD1 (6 bases). Deletions cut 4 bases from V and 7 bases from J, with 16 bases between. The CDR3 sequence is 14 residues long. Looked up from germline, CDR1 is LNHDA and CDR2 is SQIVND (reference sequence). CDR3 residues: CASSTGHIKAGYTF. The CDR3 DNA follows: TGTGCCAGTAGTACGGGACATATCAAGGCTGGCTACACCTTC.